The present TCR beta chain was sequenced within a study of neurological immune-mediated disorders. This clonotype occurred a few times. V shed 6 bases and J 5 bases; nucleotides not matched to a gene: 8. Looked up from germline, CDR1 is MDHEN and CDR2 is SYDVKM. The CDR3 has 15 amino acids. Synthesis of cDNA was accomplished via 5'RACE employing 10-nucleotide random UMIs. Sequencing of 15-18 subjects in each run yielded over 170 million TCR-beta sequences. Using its own MiXCR run on the 5' RACE reads, TCRdb lists one record per CDR3 protein. The sample consists of about 84,000 distinct CDR3 sequences, around a tenth of them appearing once.

The TCR comes from a man aged 35 to 55 in good health. The gene calls are TRBV28 and TRBJ2-7; 12 positions agree with TRBD1. Sequencing used PBMCs. The CDR3 bases are TGTGCCAGCAGCCCCGGGACAGGGGGCCCCAACGAGCAGTACTTC. Its protein is CASSPGTGGPNEQYF. The variable domain in full, with the rest retrieved from reference TRBV28 and TRBJ2-7, is DVKVTQSSRYLVKRTGEKVFLECVQDMDHENMFWYRQDPGLGLRLIYFSYDVKMKEKGDIPEGYSVSREKKERFSLILESASTNQTSMYLCASSPGTGGPNEQYFGPGTRLTVT.